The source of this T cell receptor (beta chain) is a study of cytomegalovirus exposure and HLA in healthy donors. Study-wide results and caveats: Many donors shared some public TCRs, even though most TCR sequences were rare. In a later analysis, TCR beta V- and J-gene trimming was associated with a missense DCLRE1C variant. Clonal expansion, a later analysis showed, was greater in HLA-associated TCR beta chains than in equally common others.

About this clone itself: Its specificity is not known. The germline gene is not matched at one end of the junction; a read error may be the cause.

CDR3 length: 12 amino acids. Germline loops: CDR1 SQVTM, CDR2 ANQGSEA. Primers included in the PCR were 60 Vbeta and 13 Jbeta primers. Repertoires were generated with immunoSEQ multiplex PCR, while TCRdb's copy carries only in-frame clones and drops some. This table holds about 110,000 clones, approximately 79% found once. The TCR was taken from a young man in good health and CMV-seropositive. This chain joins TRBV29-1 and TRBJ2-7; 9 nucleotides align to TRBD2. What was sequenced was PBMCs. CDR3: CSVLSGGSSSFF. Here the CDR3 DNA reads TGCAGCGTTCTTAGCGGGGGCTCCTCGAGTTTCTTC.